The 29 T cell receptor beta chains listed next were all sequenced from one sample in a study of response to subunit inactivated influenza vaccine. TCRdb re-analysed the RT-PCR reads in MiXCR, keeping a single row per CDR3 protein. Of fewer than 700,000 distinct CDR3 sequences in the sample, under 15% were seen once. The sample here was PBMCs from blood, taken roughly 46 days after vaccination. These receptors were collected from a man aged 50-59 years who received an inactivated influenza vaccine.

This clonotype was recorded at least ten times. CDR3 nucleotides: TGTGCCACATCCGATACAGGAGCCAATCAGCCCCAGCATTTT. Residues: CATSDTGANQPQHF. This chain uses TRBV10-3 with TRBJ1-5, with TRBD1 as a possible D gene (5 bases). Germline CDR1 is ENHRY and CDR2 is SYGVKD. V gave up 10 bases and J gave up 3 bases, with 16 bases separating them. The CDR3 is 14 residues long.

The chain couples TRBV29-1 to TRBJ2-3; D remains unclear. The V end was cut by 7 bases, the J end by 0 bases, with 14 bases between. This CDR3 has 14 amino acids. Germline lookup yields CDR1 SQVTM and CDR2 ANQGSEA. This chain's CDR3 is CSATGDPSTDTQYF. CDR3 DNA sequence: TGCAGCGCTACTGGGGATCCTAGCACAGATACGCAGTATTTT.

V gene TRBV10-3 combines with J gene TRBJ2-5; D call uncertain. V was cut by 7 bases and J by 5 bases, with 14 bases left in between. There are 13 residues in the CDR3. Per germline, CDR1 ENHRY and CDR2 SYGVKD. The CDR3 DNA is TGTGCCATCACTAAAGCCCAAAGGGAGACCCAGTACTTC. It translates to CAITKAQRETQYF.

This clonotype was observed a handful of times. The V gene is TRBV27, the J gene TRBJ2-1; no reliable D call. The V end lost 11 bases, the J end lost 0 bases, and 11 bases lay between the germline ends. Germline V gene lookup returns CDR1 MNHEY and CDR2 SMNVEV (reference sequence). The CDR3 sequence is 13 residues long. This chain's CDR3 is CASCMSSYNEQFF. The DNA for the CDR3 is TGTGCCTCCTGCATGAGCTCCTACAATGAGCAGTTCTTC.

This clonotype was detected only a few times. V is TRBV6-1 and J is TRBJ2-1; possible D gene TRBD1, 6 bases. Per germline, CDR1 MNHNS and CDR2 SASEGT. V lost 3 bases, J lost 0 bases, and 15 bases lay in between. The CDR3 is 17 amino acids. CDR3 nucleotide sequence: TGTGCCAGCAGTGACCCCGTTGGGGGCGGCTCCTACAATGAGCAGTTCTTC. It is translated as CASSDPVGGGSYNEQFF.

This clonotype was detected a few times. The chain combines TRBV9 with TRBJ2-3; D is tentatively TRBD1 or TRBD2 (5 bases each). The CDR3 runs 16 residues. The germline gives CDR1 SGDLS, CDR2 YYNGEE. Trimming took 4 bases from V and 5 from J, leaving 20 bases between them. The CDR3 spells CASSIYRGLRGDTQYF. The CDR3 DNA reads TGTGCCAGCAGCATCTACCGGGGCCTACGGGGAGATACGCAGTATTTT.

This clonotype came up a few times. The rearrangement uses TRBV27 and TRBJ2-7; D call uncertain. This CDR3 is 13 amino acids long. Trimming removed 5 bases at V and 0 bases at J, with 8 bases between. Looked up from germline, CDR1 is MNHEY and CDR2 is SMNVEV (reference sequence). For the CDR3, the DNA is TGTGCCAGCAGTCTCCTGGCCTCCTACGAGCAGTACTTC. As protein: CASSLLASYEQYF.

CDR3 in DNA: TGTGCCAGCAGCCAAGCGAGGGGGGCAGCCTACGAGCAGTACTTC. Residues: CASSQARGAAYEQYF. The chain is built from TRBV4-2 and TRBJ2-7; the D call may be TRBD1 or TRBD2 (6 bases each). The V and J ends lost 1 base and 2 bases respectively, with 12 bases between them. The CDR3 is made up of 15 amino acids. The germline V gene encodes CDR1 LGHNA and CDR2 YNFKEQ.

This clonotype was recorded a few times. The rearrangement joins TRBV18 to TRBJ2-1; 9 nucleotides agree with TRBD2. The CDR3 has 18 amino acids. Per the germline V gene, CDR1 is KGHSH and CDR2 is LQKENI. Unmatched junction bases numbered 13, after V lost 0 bases and J lost 7 bases. CDR3 DNA: TGTGCCAGCTCACCACCGGGTACAGTTGGGACTAGCCGTAATGAGCAGTTCTTC. The encoded protein is CASSPPGTVGTSRNEQFF.

The genes are TRBV29-1 and TRBJ1-1; tentatively, D is TRBD1 (5 bases). V shed 6 bases and J shed 1 base, with 9 bases lying between them. The CDR3 has 12 residues. The germline V gene encodes CDR1 SQVTM and CDR2 ANQGSEA. The CDR3 DNA is TGCAGCGTCCTACAGGAGAACACTGAAGCTTTCTTT. Its protein is CSVLQENTEAFF.

The rearrangement uses TRBV5-5 and TRBJ2-3, with TRBD2 matching 7 bases. The CDR3 has 16 residues. With V trimmed by 0 bases and J by 5 bases, 9 bases remained unmatched. Germline CDR1 is SGHKS and CDR2 is YYEKEE (reference sequence). The CDR3 spells CASSLVLASILDTQYF. CDR3 nucleotide sequence: TGTGCCAGCAGCTTGGTACTAGCGTCGATTTTAGATACGCAGTATTTT.

The genes are TRBV27 and TRBJ2-1; TRBD1 matches 9 bases. J was trimmed by 5 bases and V by 6 bases; bases with no gene match: 11. This CDR3 region has 16 residues. The germline V gene encodes CDR1 MNHEY and CDR2 SMNVEV (reference sequence). CDR3 sequence (DNA): TGTGCCAGCAGGAGGACCGGGACAGGGTATAACAATGAGCAGTTCTTC. Translated: CASRRTGTGYNNEQFF.

In its sample, this clonotype was seen a few times. The gene calls are TRBV10-3 and TRBJ1-5; no reliable D call. In germline, CDR1 is ENHRY, CDR2 SYGVKD. Deletions cut 0 bases from V and 3 bases from J, with 9 bases between. The CDR3 is made up of 15 amino acids. The CDR3 sequence is CAISESGRNNQPQHF. CDR3 in DNA: TGTGCCATCAGTGAGTCTGGCCGAAACAATCAGCCCCAGCATTTT.

This clonotype appeared many times. V gene TRBV27 combines with J gene TRBJ1-1; the D is unclear. Trimming removed 1 base from V and 1 base from J, with 4 bases in between. The CDR3 length is 13 residues. Germline loops: CDR1 MNHEY, CDR2 SMNVEV (reference sequence). As DNA, the CDR3 is TGTGCCAGCAGTTTATACAGGAACACTGAAGCTTTCTTT. This translates into CASSLYRNTEAFF.

This clonotype was observed many times. The chain carries TRBV12-3 or TRBV12-4 and TRBJ2-7, with D hard to call. The CDR3 is made up of 15 amino acids. The ends were cut back, 5 bases at V and 0 bases at J, with 14 bases in the middle. CDR3 protein: CASSVALAISYEQYF. The DNA of the CDR3 is TGTGCCAGCAGTGTCGCCCTGGCCATCTCCTACGAGCAGTACTTC.

This clonotype was seen ten or more times. The chain has TRBV6-5 and TRBJ2-5, with TRBD1 matching over 10 bases. The CDR3 consists of 15 residues. Unmatched junction bases numbered 5, after V lost 3 bases and J lost 4 bases. Germline V gene sequence: CDR1 MNHEY, CDR2 SVGAGI. The CDR3 nucleotides read TGTGCCAGCAGTTATCCCGGGACAGGGGTAGAGACCCAGTACTTC. It codes for CASSYPGTGVETQYF.

The chain employs TRBV27 and TRBJ2-3; TRBD2 agrees at 8 bases. V lost 8 bases and J lost 6; bases outside the gene matches: 7. CDR3 size: 13 residues. CDR1 is MNHEY and CDR2 is SMNVEV in the germline V gene (reference sequence). The CDR3 here is CASLSGEGDTQYF. CDR3 in DNA: TGTGCCAGCCTTAGCGGGGAGGGGGATACGCAGTATTTT.

This clonotype was seen a handful of times. CDR3 amino acids: CASSPSGTSGANVLTF. The DNA for the CDR3 is TGTGCCAGCAGCCCCTCAGGGACCTCTGGGGCCAACGTCCTGACTTTC. The chain recombines TRBV6-2 or TRBV6-3 with TRBJ2-6; perhaps D is TRBD1 or TRBD2 (5 bases each). CDR1 and CDR2 from the germline V gene are MNHEY and SVGEGT. This CDR3 has 16 amino acids. The V end lost 6 bases, the J end lost 0 bases, and 12 bases lay between the germline ends.

The chain uses TRBV5-1 and TRBJ2-7; no firm D call. This CDR3 spans 13 amino acids. CDR1 is SGHRS and CDR2 is YFSETQ in the germline V gene. V was shortened by 2 bases and J by 2 bases, with 8 bases between the two germline ends. This CDR3 is CASSLRSPYEQYF. Here the CDR3 DNA reads TGCGCCAGCAGCTTACGGTCCCCCTACGAGCAGTACTTC.

This clonotype was counted between two and nine times. The rearrangement links TRBV28 to TRBJ2-3; possible D gene TRBD1, 5 bases. Per germline, CDR1 MDHEN and CDR2 SYDVKM. The V end was cut by 2 bases, the J end by 2 bases, with 11 bases between. CDR3 length equals 15 residues. In nucleotides, the CDR3 is TGTGCCAGCAGTTTACTTGGGGCCGACACAGATACGCAGTATTTT. This gives the protein CASSLLGADTDTQYF.

This clonotype was recorded many times. The chain is built from TRBV5-1 and TRBJ2-6, with D tentatively TRBD1 (5 bases). CDR1 is SGHRS and CDR2 is YFSETQ in the germline V gene. V dropped 1 base and J dropped 0 bases, with 14 bases sitting between them. The CDR3 is 18 residues long. The CDR3 sequence: CASSLLRTTSSGANVLTF. CDR3 nucleotides: TGCGCCAGCAGCTTGCTACGGACAACCAGCTCTGGGGCCAACGTCCTGACTTTC.

CDR3 nucleotides: TGTGCCAGCAGCCAAGATTTTGGGTACAATGAGCAGTTCTTC. Residues: CASSQDFGYNEQFF. The chain couples TRBV14 to TRBJ2-1; D gene uncertain. V lost 0 bases and J lost 4, with 7 bases in between. CDR1 and CDR2 from the germline V gene are SGHDN and FVKESK. The CDR3 loop spans 14 amino acids.

The chain links TRBV12-3 or TRBV12-4 to TRBJ2-7; a weak D match, TRBD1 (5 bases). Trimming shortened V by 5 bases and J by 3 bases, and 14 bases separated the two germline ends. The length of the CDR3 is 14 residues. Here the CDR3 DNA reads TGTGCCAGCAGTCGAACACAGGCTCTCTACGAGCAGTACTTC. Translation: CASSRTQALYEQYF.

This clonotype was seen a few times. This chain joins TRBV18 and TRBJ2-1; 7 bases line up with TRBD1. Trimming removed 3 bases from V and 2 bases from J; junction bases left unmatched: 4. This CDR3 is built from 15 residues. From germline, CDR1 is KGHSH and CDR2 LQKENI. The CDR3 region has the DNA TGTGCCAGCTCACCCACAGGGGCCGCCTACAATGAGCAGTTCTTC. Its translation: CASSPTGAAYNEQFF.

This clonotype came up many times. The chain carries TRBV7-2 and TRBJ1-2; no clear D gene. Trimming took off 3 bases at V and 0 bases at J, with 5 bases between the two ends. Germline V gene data show CDR1 as SGHTA and CDR2 as FQGNSA. The CDR3 length is 13 residues. CDR3 sequence (DNA): TGTGCCAGCAGCTTCGGAGCTAACTATGGCTACACCTTC. This gives the protein CASSFGANYGYTF.

This clonotype was detected only a few times. The chain links TRBV7-8 to TRBJ2-1; D gene unclear. Looked up from germline, CDR1 is SGHVS and CDR2 is FQNEAQ. This CDR3 region has 12 residues. V dropped 1 base and J dropped 10 bases, with 8 bases sitting between them. CDR3 sequence (DNA): TGTGCCAGCAGCTTAGAGTTGGGGGAGCAGTTCTTC. Translation gives CASSLELGEQFF.

The table lists this clonotype with a few counts. The chain combines TRBV10-3 with TRBJ1-3, with D unclear. Germline CDR1 is ENHRY and CDR2 is SYGVKD. The CDR3 has 15 residues. V lost 6 bases to trimming and J lost 7 bases, with 19 bases between them. The CDR3 here is CAIRGDREVGNTIYF. Written as DNA, the CDR3 is TGTGCCATCAGGGGAGATCGAGAGGTCGGGAACACCATATATTTT.

This clonotype turned up a few times. This chain connects TRBV27 to TRBJ2-3, with TRBD1 as a possible D gene (5 bases). The CDR3 totals 14 residues. V lost 7 bases to trimming and J lost 4 bases, with 15 bases between them. Germline lookup yields CDR1 MNHEY and CDR2 SMNVEV (reference sequence). The CDR3 here is CASTYLIGADTQYF. The CDR3 DNA reads TGTGCCAGCACCTATTTGATAGGGGCAGATACGCAGTATTTT.

This clonotype has a handful of counts. The genes are TRBV20-1 and TRBJ2-5; D may be TRBD1 or TRBD2 (5 bases each). CDR3 length equals 13 residues. Per germline, CDR1 DFQATT and CDR2 SNEGSKA (reference sequence). CDR3 DNA sequence: TGCAGCAAAATCGGGACCCCCCAAGAGACCCAGTACTTC. Translated: CSKIGTPQETQYF.